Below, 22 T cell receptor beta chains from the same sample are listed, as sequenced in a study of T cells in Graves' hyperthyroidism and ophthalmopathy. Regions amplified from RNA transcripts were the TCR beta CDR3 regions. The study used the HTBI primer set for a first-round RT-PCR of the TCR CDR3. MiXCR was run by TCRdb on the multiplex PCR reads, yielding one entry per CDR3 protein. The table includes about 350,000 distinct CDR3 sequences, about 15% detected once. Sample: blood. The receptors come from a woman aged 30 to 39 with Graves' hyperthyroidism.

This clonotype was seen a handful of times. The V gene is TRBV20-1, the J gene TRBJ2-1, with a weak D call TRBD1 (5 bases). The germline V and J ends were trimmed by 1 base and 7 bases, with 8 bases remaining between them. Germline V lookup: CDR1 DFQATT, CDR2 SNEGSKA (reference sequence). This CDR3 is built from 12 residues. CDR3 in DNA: TGCAGTGCTAGAGCAGCAGGGAATGAGCAGTTCTTC. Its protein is CSARAAGNEQFF.

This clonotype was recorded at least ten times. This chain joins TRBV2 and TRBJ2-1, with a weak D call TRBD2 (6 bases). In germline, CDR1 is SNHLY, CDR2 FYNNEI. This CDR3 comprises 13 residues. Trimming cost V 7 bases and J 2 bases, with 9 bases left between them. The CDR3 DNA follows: TGTGCCAGCACCCCGGGGGCCTACAATGAGCAGTTCTTC. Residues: CASTPGAYNEQFF.

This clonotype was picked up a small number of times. The CDR3 spells CASSPPSSGQETQYF. In nucleotides, the CDR3 is TGTGCCAGCAGCCCCCCGTCTAGCGGCCAAGAGACCCAGTACTTC. The V gene is TRBV7-9, the J gene TRBJ2-5; 7 bases map to TRBD2. The CDR3 totals 15 residues. J was trimmed by 1 base and V by 5 bases; bases with no gene match: 7. The germline gives CDR1 SEHNR, CDR2 FQNEAQ (reference sequence).

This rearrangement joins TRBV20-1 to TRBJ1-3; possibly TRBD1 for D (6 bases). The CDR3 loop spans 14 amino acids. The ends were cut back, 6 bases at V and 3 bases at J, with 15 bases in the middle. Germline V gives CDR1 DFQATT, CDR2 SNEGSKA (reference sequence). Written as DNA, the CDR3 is TGCAGTGCCCCAGGACAGATTAATGGAAACACCATATATTTT. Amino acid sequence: CSAPGQINGNTIYF.

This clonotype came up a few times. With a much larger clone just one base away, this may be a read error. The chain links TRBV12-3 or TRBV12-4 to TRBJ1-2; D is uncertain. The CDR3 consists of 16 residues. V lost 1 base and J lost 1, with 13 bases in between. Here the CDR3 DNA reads TGTGCCAGCAGTTTAGACGGGAGGTTCGGTAACTATGGCTACACCTTC. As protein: CASSLDGRFGNYGYTF.

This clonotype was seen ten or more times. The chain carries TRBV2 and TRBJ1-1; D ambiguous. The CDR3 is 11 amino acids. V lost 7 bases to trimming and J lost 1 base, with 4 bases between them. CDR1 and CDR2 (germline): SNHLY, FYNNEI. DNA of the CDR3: TGTGCCAGCATTCAGAACACTGAAGCTTTCTTT. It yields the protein CASIQNTEAFF.

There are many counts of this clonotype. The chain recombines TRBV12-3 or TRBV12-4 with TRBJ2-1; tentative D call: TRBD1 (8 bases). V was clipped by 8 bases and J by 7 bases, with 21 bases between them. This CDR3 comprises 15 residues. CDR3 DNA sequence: TGTGCCAGCGGACTAGATGCGACAGGGGTTAATGAGCAGTTCTTC. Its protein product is CASGLDATGVNEQFF.

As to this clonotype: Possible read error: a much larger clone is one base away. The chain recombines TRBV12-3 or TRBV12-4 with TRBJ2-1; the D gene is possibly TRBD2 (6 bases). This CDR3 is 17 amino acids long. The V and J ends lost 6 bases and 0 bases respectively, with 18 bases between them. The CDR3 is CASSREGGTSSYNEQFF. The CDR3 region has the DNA TGTGCCAGCAGCAGAGAGGGCGGGACCAGCTCCTACAATGAGCAGTTCTTC.

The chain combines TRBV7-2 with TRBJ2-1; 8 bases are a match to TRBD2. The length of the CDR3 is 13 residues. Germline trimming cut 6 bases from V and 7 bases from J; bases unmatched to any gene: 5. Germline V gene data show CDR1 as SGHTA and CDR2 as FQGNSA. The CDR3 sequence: CASRGGTRNEQFF. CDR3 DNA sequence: TGTGCCAGCAGGGGGGGGACTAGGAATGAGCAGTTCTTC. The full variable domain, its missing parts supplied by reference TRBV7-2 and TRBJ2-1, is GAGVSQSPSNKVTEKGKDVELRCDPISGHTALYWYRQSLGQGLEFLIYFQGNSAPDKSGLPSDRFSAERTGGSVSTLTIQRTQQEDSAVYLCASRGGTRNEQFFGPGTRLTVL.

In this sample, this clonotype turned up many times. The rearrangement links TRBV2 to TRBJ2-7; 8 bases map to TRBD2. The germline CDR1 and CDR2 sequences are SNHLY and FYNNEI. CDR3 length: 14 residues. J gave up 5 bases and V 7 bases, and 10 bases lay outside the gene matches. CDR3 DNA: TGTGCCAGCATCTCCCGGGAGGGCCTCAACGAGCAGTACTTC. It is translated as CASISREGLNEQYF.

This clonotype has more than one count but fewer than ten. CDR3 loop: CASIYVGFDHEKLFF. DNA of the CDR3: TGTGCCAGCATTTATGTGGGGTTCGACCATGAAAAACTGTTTTTT. The rearrangement joins TRBV9 to TRBJ1-4; D not certain. This CDR3 region has 15 residues. Trimming left V 6 bases short and J 6 bases short, with 18 bases between. Germline-derived CDR1 and CDR2 are SGDLS and YYNGEE.

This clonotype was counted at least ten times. The CDR3 region is CASSTRTAEAYNEQFF. DNA for the CDR3: TGTGCCAGCAGCACCCGGACAGCGGAGGCCTACAATGAGCAGTTCTTC. V and J are TRBV14 and TRBJ2-1, with D maybe TRBD1 (6 bases). With 5 bases removed from V and 2 bases from J, the gap between germline ends came to 16 bases. Germline V lookup: CDR1 SGHDN, CDR2 FVKESK. The CDR3 extends over 16 amino acids.

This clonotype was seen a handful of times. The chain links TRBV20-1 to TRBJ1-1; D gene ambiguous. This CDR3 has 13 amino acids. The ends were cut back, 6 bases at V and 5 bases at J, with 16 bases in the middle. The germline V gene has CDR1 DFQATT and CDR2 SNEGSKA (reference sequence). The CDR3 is CSAKRGARTEAFF. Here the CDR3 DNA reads TGCAGTGCCAAACGGGGTGCGAGGACTGAAGCTTTCTTT.

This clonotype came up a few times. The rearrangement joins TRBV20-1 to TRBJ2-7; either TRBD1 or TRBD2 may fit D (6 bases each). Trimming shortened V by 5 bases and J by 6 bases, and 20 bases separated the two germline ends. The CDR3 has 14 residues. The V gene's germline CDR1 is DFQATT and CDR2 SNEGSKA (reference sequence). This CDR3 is CSAGAGHRLSEQYF. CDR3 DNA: TGCAGTGCTGGGGCGGGACACCGGCTTAGCGAGCAGTACTTC.

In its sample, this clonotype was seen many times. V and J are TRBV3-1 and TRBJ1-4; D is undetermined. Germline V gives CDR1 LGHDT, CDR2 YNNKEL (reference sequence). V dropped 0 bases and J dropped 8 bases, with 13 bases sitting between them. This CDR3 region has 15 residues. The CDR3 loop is CASSQDRMDGEKLFF. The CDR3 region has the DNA TGTGCCAGCAGCCAAGACCGGATGGATGGAGAAAAACTGTTTTTT.

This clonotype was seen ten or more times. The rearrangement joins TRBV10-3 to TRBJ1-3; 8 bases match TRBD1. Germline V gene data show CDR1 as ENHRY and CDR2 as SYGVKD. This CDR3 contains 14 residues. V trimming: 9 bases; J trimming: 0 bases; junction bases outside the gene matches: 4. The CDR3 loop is CAIQGTGSGNTIYF. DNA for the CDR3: TGTGCCATACAAGGGACAGGCTCTGGAAACACCATATATTTT.

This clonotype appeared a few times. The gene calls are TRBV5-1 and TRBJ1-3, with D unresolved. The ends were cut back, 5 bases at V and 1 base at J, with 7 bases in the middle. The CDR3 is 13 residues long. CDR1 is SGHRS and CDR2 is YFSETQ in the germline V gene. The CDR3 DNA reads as TGCGCCAGCAGATCCAGTTCTGGAAACACCATATATTTT. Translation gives CASRSSSGNTIYF.

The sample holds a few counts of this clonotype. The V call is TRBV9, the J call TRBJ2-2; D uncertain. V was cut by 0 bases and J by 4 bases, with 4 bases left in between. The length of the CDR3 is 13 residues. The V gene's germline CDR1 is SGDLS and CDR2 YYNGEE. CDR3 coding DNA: TGTGCCAGCAGCGTAGACAGCACCGGGGAGCTGTTTTTT. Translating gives CASSVDSTGELFF.

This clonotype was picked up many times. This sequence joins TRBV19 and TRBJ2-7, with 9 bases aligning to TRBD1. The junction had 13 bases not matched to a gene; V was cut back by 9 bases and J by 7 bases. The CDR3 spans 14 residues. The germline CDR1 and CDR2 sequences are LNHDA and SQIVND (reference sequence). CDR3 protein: CASAPGTGMGEQYF. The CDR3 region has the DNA TGTGCCAGCGCCCCCGGGACAGGGATGGGAGAGCAGTACTTC.

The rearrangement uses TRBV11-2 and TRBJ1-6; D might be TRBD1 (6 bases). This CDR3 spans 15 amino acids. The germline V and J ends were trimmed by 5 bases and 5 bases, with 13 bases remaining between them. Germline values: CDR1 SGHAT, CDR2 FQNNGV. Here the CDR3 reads CASSGWTANNSPLHF. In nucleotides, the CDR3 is TGTGCCAGCAGCGGCTGGACAGCGAATAATTCACCCCTCCACTTT.

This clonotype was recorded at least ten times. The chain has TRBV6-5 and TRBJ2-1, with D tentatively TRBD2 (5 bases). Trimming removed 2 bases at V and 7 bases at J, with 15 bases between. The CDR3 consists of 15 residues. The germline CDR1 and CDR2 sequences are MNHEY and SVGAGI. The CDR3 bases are TGTGCCAGCAGTTACAGGGCTGGCCGAGGGAATGAGCAGTTCTTC. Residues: CASSYRAGRGNEQFF.

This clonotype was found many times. The CDR3 reads CASSSGAGNYF. The CDR3 DNA reads as TGTGCCAGCAGCTCGGGGGCTGGTAACTACTTC. This chain uses TRBV7-2 with TRBJ2-7; either TRBD1 or TRBD2 may fit D (6 bases each). Germline CDR1 reads SGHTA; CDR2 reads FQGNSA. Between the trimmed V and J ends, which lost 4 bases and 13 bases, there was a span of 14 bases. This CDR3 is built from 11 residues.